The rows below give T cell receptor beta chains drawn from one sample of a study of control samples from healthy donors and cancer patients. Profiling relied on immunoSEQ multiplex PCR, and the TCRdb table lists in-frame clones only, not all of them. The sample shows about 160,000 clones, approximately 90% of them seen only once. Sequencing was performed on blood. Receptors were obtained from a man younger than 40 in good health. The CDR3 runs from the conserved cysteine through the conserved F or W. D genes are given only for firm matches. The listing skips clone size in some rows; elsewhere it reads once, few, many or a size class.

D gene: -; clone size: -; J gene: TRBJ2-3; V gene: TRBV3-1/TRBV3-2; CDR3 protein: CASSRSHGRDPTDTQYF; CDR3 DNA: TGTGCCAGCAGCCGCTCCCACGGGCGGGATCCGACAGATACGCAGTATTTT
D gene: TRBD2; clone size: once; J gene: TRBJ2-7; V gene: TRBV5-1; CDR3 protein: CASRGSGLAGLSSYEQYF; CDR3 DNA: TGCGCCAGCAGGGGCTCGGGACTAGCGGGCCTTAGCTCCTACGAGCAGTACTTC
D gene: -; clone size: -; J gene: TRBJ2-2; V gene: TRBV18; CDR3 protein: CASSPPRGNTGELFF; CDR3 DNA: TGTGCCAGCTCACCACCCAGGGGGAACACCGGGGAGCTGTTTTTT
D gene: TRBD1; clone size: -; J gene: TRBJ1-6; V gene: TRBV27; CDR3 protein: CASSLLDREHSPLHF; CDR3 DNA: TGTGCCAGCAGTCTTTTGGACAGGGAGCATTCACCCCTCCACTTT
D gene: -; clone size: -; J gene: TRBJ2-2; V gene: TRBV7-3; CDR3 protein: CASSPLADNTGELFF; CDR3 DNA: TGTGCCAGCAGCCCCTTAGCGGATAACACCGGGGAGCTGTTTTTT
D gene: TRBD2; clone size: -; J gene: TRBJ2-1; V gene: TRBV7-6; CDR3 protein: CASSSGTSGRRYNEQFF; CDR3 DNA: TGTGCCAGCAGCTCGGGGACTAGCGGGAGACGCTACAATGAGCAGTTCTTC
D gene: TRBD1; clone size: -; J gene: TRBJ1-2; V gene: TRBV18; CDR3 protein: CASSPRELQGARYGYTF; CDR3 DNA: TGTGCCAGCTCACCACGGGAACTACAGGGGGCGCGATATGGCTACACCTTC
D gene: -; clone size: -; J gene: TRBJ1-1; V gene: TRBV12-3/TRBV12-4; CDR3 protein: CASSPRENTEAFF; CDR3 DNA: TGTGCCAGCAGCCCCCGGGAGAACACTGAAGCTTTCTTT
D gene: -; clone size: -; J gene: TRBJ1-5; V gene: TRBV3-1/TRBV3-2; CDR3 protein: CASSQSPYGQPQHF; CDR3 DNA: TGTGCCAGCAGCCAGTCCCCCTACGGCCAGCCCCAGCATTTT
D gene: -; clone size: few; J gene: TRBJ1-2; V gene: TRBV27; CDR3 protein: CASSFNGWGGYTF; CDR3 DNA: TGTGCCAGCAGTTTTAACGGCTGGGGAGGCTACACCTTC
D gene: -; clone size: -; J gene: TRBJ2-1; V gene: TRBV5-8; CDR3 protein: CASSLQGEQFF; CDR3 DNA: TGTGCCAGCAGCTTGCAAGGTGAGCAGTTCTTC
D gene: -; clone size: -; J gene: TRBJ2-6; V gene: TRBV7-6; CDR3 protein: CASSPTGANVLTF; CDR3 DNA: TGTGCCAGCAGCCCGACTGGGGCCAACGTCCTGACTTTC
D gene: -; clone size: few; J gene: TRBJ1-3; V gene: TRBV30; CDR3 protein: CAWSLERGGNTIYF; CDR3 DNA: TGTGCCTGGTCCCTGGAAAGGGGTGGAAACACCATATATTTT
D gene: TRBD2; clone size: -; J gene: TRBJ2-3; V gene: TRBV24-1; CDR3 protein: CATSAGGGGTQYF; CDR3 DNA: TGTGCCACGTCAGCGGGGGGAGGCGGTACGCAGTATTTT
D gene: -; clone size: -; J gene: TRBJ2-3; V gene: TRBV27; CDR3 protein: CASSLNLGDWTDTQYF; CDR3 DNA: TGTGCCAGCAGTTTAAATTTAGGGGACTGGACAGATACGCAGTATTTT
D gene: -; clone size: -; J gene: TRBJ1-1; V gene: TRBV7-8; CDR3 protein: CASSLVSSRGNTEAFF; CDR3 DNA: TGTGCCAGCAGCTTAGTGTCGTCCCGGGGGAACACTGAAGCTTTCTTT
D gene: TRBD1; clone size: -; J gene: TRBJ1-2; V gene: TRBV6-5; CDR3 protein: CASSRTGDGYTF; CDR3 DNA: TGTGCCAGCAGTAGGACAGGGGATGGCTACACCTTC
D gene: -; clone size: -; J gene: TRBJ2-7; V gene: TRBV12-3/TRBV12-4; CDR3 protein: CASSPAHNYEQYF; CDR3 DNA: TGTGCCAGCAGTCCGGCACACAACTACGAGCAGTACTTC
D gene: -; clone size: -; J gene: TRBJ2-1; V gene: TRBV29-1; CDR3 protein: CSVEGRDTLYNEQFF; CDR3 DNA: TGCAGCGTTGAAGGGAGGGACACACTTTACAATGAGCAGTTCTTC
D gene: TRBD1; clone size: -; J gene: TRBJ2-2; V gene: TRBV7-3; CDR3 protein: CASSLEGAGSTGELFF; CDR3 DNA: TGTGCCAGCAGCTTAGAGGGGGCTGGTTCCACCGGGGAGCTGTTTTTT